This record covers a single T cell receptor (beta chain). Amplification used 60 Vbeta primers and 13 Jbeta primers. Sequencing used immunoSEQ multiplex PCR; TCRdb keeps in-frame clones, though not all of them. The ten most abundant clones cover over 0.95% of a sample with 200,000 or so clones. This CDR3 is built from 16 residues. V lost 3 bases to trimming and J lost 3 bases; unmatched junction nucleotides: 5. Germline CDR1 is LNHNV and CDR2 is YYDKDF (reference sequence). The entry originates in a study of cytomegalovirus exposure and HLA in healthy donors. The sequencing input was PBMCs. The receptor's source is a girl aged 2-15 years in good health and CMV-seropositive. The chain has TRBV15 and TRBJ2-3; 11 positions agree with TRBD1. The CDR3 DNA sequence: TGTGCCACCAGCAGGGGGGACAGGGGGGGGACAGATACGCAGTATTTT. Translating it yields CATSRGDRGGTDTQYF.